This TCR beta chain was retrieved from a study of cytomegalovirus exposure and HLA in healthy donors. Nominally healthy donors were sampled, though unrecorded immune exposures were likely. Trimming left V 4 bases short and J 1 base short, with 10 bases between. Germline assignment: CDR1 SEHNR and CDR2 FQNEAQ (reference sequence). The CDR3 covers 15 residues. 13 Jbeta primers and 60 Vbeta primers were used for the PCR. Original data processing: Later, an analysis found 75 million to 90 million unique TCR beta chains, and 9.5 million to 11 million of these were shared. Sequencing was performed with immunoSEQ multiplex PCR; in TCRdb, only in-frame clones are kept and a portion is missing. V, J and clone size were drawn from that table, and D and trimming were deduced from the DNA. The table lists around 110,000 clones, 80% to 85% of them singletons. General study points: 16,951 TCR beta sequences were associated with HLA alleles at 0.05 false discovery rate in a later analysis. Earlier analysis found most TCR beta V segments productive about 90% or about 30% of the time.

To note about this clone: Its antigen is undetermined.

V is TRBV7-9 and J is TRBJ1-4; perhaps TRBD1 as D (6 bases). The receptor comes from a man between 25 and 39 years old in good health and CMV-seronegative. Material: PBMCs. The CDR3 sequence: CASSSYRVTNEKLFF. CDR3 coding DNA: TGTGCCAGCAGCTCCTACAGGGTAACTAATGAAAAACTGTTTTTT.